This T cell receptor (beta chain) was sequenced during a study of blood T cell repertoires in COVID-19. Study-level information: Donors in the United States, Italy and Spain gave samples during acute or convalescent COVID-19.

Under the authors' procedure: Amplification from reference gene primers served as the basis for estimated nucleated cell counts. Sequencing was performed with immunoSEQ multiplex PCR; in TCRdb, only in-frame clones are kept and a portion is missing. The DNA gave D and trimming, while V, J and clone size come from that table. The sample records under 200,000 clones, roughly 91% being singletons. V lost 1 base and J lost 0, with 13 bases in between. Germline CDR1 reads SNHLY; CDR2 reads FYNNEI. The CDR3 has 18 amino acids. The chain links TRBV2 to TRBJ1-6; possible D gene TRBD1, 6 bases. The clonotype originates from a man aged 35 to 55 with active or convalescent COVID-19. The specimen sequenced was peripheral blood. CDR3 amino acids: CASSEVTTGSSYNSPLHF. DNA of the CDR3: TGTGCCAGCAGTGAAGTTACTACAGGGAGCTCCTATAATTCACCCCTCCACTTT.